Below, 26 T cell receptor beta chains from the same sample are listed, as sequenced in a study of blood T cell repertoires in COVID-19. Here immunoSEQ multiplex PCR was the method, and the copy in TCRdb shows in-frame clones only, minus some. The sample contains 300,000 to 350,000 clones, roughly 86% of which appear only once. The specimen sequenced was peripheral blood. These receptors were collected from a man aged 30 to 39 with COVID-19, enrolled during active disease.

The chain employs TRBV28 and TRBJ1-2; D might be TRBD1 (6 bases). CDR1 MDHEN and CDR2 SYDVKM come from the germline V gene. Trimming removed 3 bases at V and 3 bases at J, with 20 bases between. This CDR3 has 17 residues. The CDR3 DNA sequence: TGTGCCAGCAGTTTCGGGTTAGGGGGGGGCGCGGACTATGGCTACACCTTC. Amino acids: CASSFGLGGGADYGYTF.

This clone occurred once. V usage is TRBV30 and J usage is TRBJ1-5; 10 nucleotides line up with TRBD1. The V gene's germline CDR1 is GTSNPN and CDR2 SVGIG (reference sequence). CDR3 length: 16 amino acids. The J segment lost 1 base and the V segment lost 5 bases, leaving 8 bases of the junction unmatched. The CDR3 DNA sequence: TGTGCCTGGTCACCGGGACAGGGGAGAAGCAATCAGCCCCAGCATTTT. Its translation: CAWSPGQGRSNQPQHF.

The J gene is TRBJ2-3, the V gene TRBV19; D is possibly TRBD1 (7 bases). Germline CDR1 LNHDA, CDR2 SQIVND (reference sequence). Trimming pared 7 bases from V and 5 bases from J, leaving 28 bases between. The CDR3 is 18 amino acids. For the CDR3, the DNA is TGTGCCAGTACCCCCAGGGGGGCAATCGGGAGTGCTAGAGATACGCAGTATTTT. Residues: CASTPRGAIGSARDTQYF. The whole variable domain, filled in from reference TRBV19 and TRBJ2-3, reads DGGITQSPKYLFRKEGQNVTLSCEQNLNHDAMYWYRQDPGQGLRLIYYSQIVNDFQKGDIAEGYSVSREKKESFPLTVTSAQKNPTAFYLCASTPRGAIGSARDTQYFGPGTRLTVL.

V is TRBV13 and J is TRBJ2-7; D gene unclear. With 5 bases removed from V and 2 bases from J, the gap between germline ends came to 7 bases. Germline V lookup: CDR1 PRHDT, CDR2 FYEKMQ (reference sequence). CDR3 length: 12 amino acids. DNA of the CDR3: TGTGCCAGCAGCCTCCGGGCCTACGAGCAGTACTTC. Translated: CASSLRAYEQYF.

The chain employs TRBV7-2 and TRBJ1-2, with a possible D match to TRBD1 (6 bases). Germline assignment: CDR1 SGHTA and CDR2 FQGNSA. This CDR3 has 14 residues. Trimming pared 1 base from V and 2 bases from J, leaving 8 bases between. CDR3 sequence reads: CASSLDQGNYGYTF. The CDR3 nucleotides read TGTGCCAGCAGCTTAGACCAGGGGAACTATGGCTACACCTTC. Using reference TRBV7-2 and TRBJ1-2 for the parts outside the CDR3, the full variable domain is GAGVSQSPSNKVTEKGKDVELRCDPISGHTALYWYRQSLGQGLEFLIYFQGNSAPDKSGLPSDRFSAERTGGSVSTLTIQRTQQEDSAVYLCASSLDQGNYGYTFGSGTRLTVV.

This clone is a singleton in its sample. This CDR3 reads CASSAGTSVLQETQYF. As DNA, the CDR3 is TGTGCCAGCAGTGCCGGGACTAGCGTCCTCCAAGAGACCCAGTACTTC. The rearrangement joins TRBV2 to TRBJ2-5; 10 nucleotides line up with TRBD2. CDR1 and CDR2 (germline): SNHLY, FYNNEI. Losses at the gene ends were 4 bases for V and 1 base for J; bases not matched to a gene: 6. The CDR3 length is 16 residues.

The chain uses TRBV2 and TRBJ1-4, with 8 bases matching TRBD1. The J segment lost 2 bases and the V segment lost 2 bases, leaving 1 base of the junction unmatched. CDR3 size: 15 residues. The germline V gene has CDR1 SNHLY and CDR2 FYNNEI. The chain's CDR3 is CASSEQGATNEKLFF. The CDR3 region has the DNA TGTGCCAGCAGTGAACAGGGGGCCACTAATGAAAAACTGTTTTTT.

The CDR3 coding sequence is TGTGCCAGCAGCTTATTAGACACTGAAGCTTTCTTT. Translated: CASSLLDTEAFF. V and J are TRBV5-8 and TRBJ1-1, with D hard to call. Trimming took off 2 bases at V and 3 bases at J, with 5 bases between the two ends. In germline, CDR1 is SGHTS, CDR2 YDEGEE. The CDR3 extends over 12 amino acids.

The chain recombines TRBV28 with TRBJ1-1, with 8 bases aligning to TRBD1. The CDR3 is made up of 15 amino acids. After removal of 2 bases from V and 8 bases from J, the junction contained 10 bases not matched to a gene. CDR1 and CDR2 from the germline V gene are MDHEN and SYDVKM. CDR3 DNA sequence: TGTGCCAGCAGTTTAGGGGTAGGACAGGGCGCCGAAGCTTTCTTT. Translation gives CASSLGVGQGAEAFF.

This chain links TRBV10-3 with TRBJ1-2; weak D call: TRBD1 (5 bases). V shed 4 bases and J shed 6 bases, with 12 bases lying between them. The germline V gene encodes CDR1 ENHRY and CDR2 SYGVKD. This CDR3 spans 13 amino acids. CDR3 protein: CAISAGMLDGYTF. The DNA for the CDR3 is TGTGCCATCAGTGCAGGGATGCTGGATGGCTACACCTTC.

This chain joins TRBV18 and TRBJ2-2; possible D gene TRBD1, 6 bases. Per germline, CDR1 KGHSH and CDR2 LQKENI. CDR3 length: 17 residues. V lost 2 bases to trimming and J lost 0 bases, with 13 bases between them. The DNA for the CDR3 is TGTGCCAGCTCACCATTGCAGGGGCGATCGAACACCGGGGAGCTGTTTTTT. Translation: CASSPLQGRSNTGELFF.

The chain uses TRBV9 and TRBJ2-7; TRBD1 matches 8 bases. The CDR3 has 14 residues. Germline V gene lookup returns CDR1 SGDLS and CDR2 YYNGEE. V lost 4 bases to trimming and J lost 4 bases; unmatched junction nucleotides: 7. The DNA for the CDR3 is TGTGCCAGCAGCCCCGACAGGGGCCTATACGAGCAGTACTTC. It codes for CASSPDRGLYEQYF.

The chain recombines TRBV4-3 with TRBJ1-1; 7 nucleotides agree with TRBD1. The CDR3 loop spans 15 amino acids. After removal of 4 bases from V and 4 bases from J, the junction contained 9 bases not matched to a gene. Germline V gives CDR1 LGHNA, CDR2 YSLEER. CDR3: CASSRGDREVTEAFF. DNA for the CDR3: TGCGCCAGCAGCCGAGGAGACAGGGAGGTCACTGAAGCTTTCTTT.

This clone was recorded a few times. This chain connects TRBV6-2 or TRBV6-3 to TRBJ2-2; D uncertain. The CDR3 runs to 16 residues. V lost 2 bases to trimming and J lost 4 bases, with 14 bases between them. The V gene's germline CDR1 is MNHEY and CDR2 SVGEGT. In nucleotides, the CDR3 is TGTGCCAGCAGTTACCCCAGCGTTCGCGGCACCGGGGAGCTGTTTTTT. This codes for CASSYPSVRGTGELFF.

There are a few counts of this clone. This chain's CDR3 is CASSPATGAEAFF. CDR3 bases: TGTGCCAGCTCACCAGCGACAGGAGCTGAAGCTTTCTTT. This rearrangement joins TRBV18 to TRBJ1-1; D is possibly TRBD1 (6 bases). The CDR3 has 13 residues. With 2 bases removed from V and 6 bases from J, the gap between germline ends came to 10 bases. The germline CDR1 and CDR2 sequences are KGHSH and LQKENI.

The gene calls are TRBV10-3 and TRBJ2-3, with D possibly being TRBD2 (5 bases). The CDR3 totals 16 residues. The V end was cut by 6 bases, the J end by 9 bases, with 25 bases between. Germline loops: CDR1 ENHRY, CDR2 SYGVKD. The DNA of the CDR3 is TGTGCCATCAGGCCGATGGAGTTCCTGGAGGCGTCGACGCAGTATTTT. This codes for CAIRPMEFLEASTQYF.

This clone was seen a few times. J is TRBJ2-6 and V is TRBV4-2; tentative D call: TRBD1 (5 bases). The germline V gene has CDR1 LGHNA and CDR2 YNFKEQ. CDR3 length equals 16 residues. The V end lost 0 bases, the J end lost 4 bases, and 10 bases lay between the germline ends. Here the CDR3 reads CASSQDQGTGANVLTF. The CDR3 coding sequence is TGTGCCAGCAGCCAAGACCAGGGAACCGGGGCCAACGTCCTGACTTTC.

This chain links TRBV9 with TRBJ1-4; D is undetermined. There are 15 residues in the CDR3. V was cut by 0 bases and J by 0 bases, with 6 bases left in between. CDR1 and CDR2 (germline): SGDLS, YYNGEE. The CDR3 DNA reads TGTGCCAGCAGCGTAGCGGTGACAACTAATGAAAAACTGTTTTTT. This translates into CASSVAVTTNEKLFF. Full variable domain (missing parts from reference TRBV9 and TRBJ1-4): DSGVTQTPKHLITATGQRVTLRCSPRSGDLSVYWYQQSLDQGLQFLIQYYNGEERAKGNILERFSAQQFPDLHSELNLSSLELGDSALYFCASSVAVTTNEKLFFGSGTQLSVL.

The CDR3 loop is CASSLGQDLVDGYTF. CDR3 bases: TGTGCCAGCAGCTTGGGACAGGACCTTGTGGATGGCTACACCTTC. The chain uses TRBV5-4 and TRBJ1-2; tentative D call: TRBD1 (6 bases). Per germline, CDR1 SGHNT and CDR2 YYREEE (reference sequence). The CDR3 consists of 15 residues. V lost 0 bases to trimming and J lost 6 bases, with 15 bases between them.

The chain recombines TRBV25-1 with TRBJ2-7; D remains unclear. V was cut by 4 bases and J by 3 bases, with 10 bases left in between. The CDR3 is made up of 13 amino acids. Germline V gene data show CDR1 as MGHDK and CDR2 as SYGVNS. Written as DNA, the CDR3 is TGTGCCAGCAGTGGGGCCCCCAACTACGAGCAGTACTTC. As protein: CASSGAPNYEQYF.

This chain connects TRBV5-4 to TRBJ2-5, with D tentatively TRBD1 (6 bases). The CDR3 has 13 amino acids. Trimming took 4 bases from V and 1 from J, leaving 8 bases between them. Germline V gives CDR1 SGHNT, CDR2 YYREEE (reference sequence). The CDR3 DNA reads TGTGCCAGCAGCCACAGGGTCCAAGAGACCCAGTACTTC. Its protein product is CASSHRVQETQYF.

V and J are TRBV19 and TRBJ2-2; a weak D match, TRBD1 (5 bases). The germline V gene has CDR1 LNHDA and CDR2 SQIVND (reference sequence). V lost 3 bases and J lost 2, with 13 bases in between. CDR3 size: 16 residues. CDR3 DNA: TGTGCCAGTAGTATGCAGGGCACTCGAAACACCGGGGAGCTGTTTTTT. It codes for CASSMQGTRNTGELFF.

The rearrangement joins TRBV5-5 to TRBJ2-7, with 7 bases matching TRBD1. This CDR3 contains 13 residues. Germline V gene data show CDR1 as SGHKS and CDR2 as YYEKEE (reference sequence). V dropped 6 bases and J dropped 6; count of bases not matched to a gene: 9. The CDR3 DNA reads as TGTGCCAGCACCGGGACAGTTCCCCTCGAGCAGTACTTC. Its translation is CASTGTVPLEQYF.

The gene calls are TRBV7-2 and TRBJ2-7; a weak D match, TRBD2 (6 bases). In germline, CDR1 is SGHTA, CDR2 FQGNSA. V was clipped by 0 bases and J by 2 bases, with 17 bases between them. The CDR3 is 17 residues long. The CDR3 nucleotides are TGTGCCAGCAGCTTAGCGGGGAGCTGGCGGGGTACCTACGAGCAGTACTTC. Translated, it gives CASSLAGSWRGTYEQYF.

This clone was counted once. The chain has TRBV3-1 (or the pseudogene TRBV3-2) and TRBJ1-3; D is ambiguous. The CDR3 runs 16 residues. The V and J ends lost 3 bases and 0 bases respectively, with 12 bases between them. Germline values: CDR1 LGHDT, CDR2 YNNKEL (reference sequence). This chain's CDR3 is CASSHIRARSGNTIYF. The CDR3 bases are TGTGCCAGCAGCCACATACGCGCTCGCTCTGGAAACACCATATATTTT.

The chain recombines TRBV5-4 with TRBJ2-7, with 9 positions matching TRBD1. The CDR3 is 15 amino acids. The germline gives CDR1 SGHNT, CDR2 YYREEE (reference sequence). With V trimmed by 0 bases and J by 4 bases, 5 bases remained unmatched. The CDR3 DNA reads as TGTGCCAGCAGCTTGGGTACAGGGGGCGGGTACGAGCAGTACTTC. It codes for CASSLGTGGGYEQYF.